In this sample, the clone carrying this TCR beta chain turned up a few times. The antigen remains undetermined. This sample was taken from a study of T cells after yellow fever vaccination. The overall study: The SMART-Seq v4 Ultra Low Input method served to prepare the low-cell-number fractions. Whole-study results and caveats: Abundant clonotypes from the bulk population could have been carried over as contaminants into FACS-sorted repertoires. Among primary-vaccination clones, most reappeared after the booster, at approximately 97% for CD4 and 88% for CD8.

By 5'RACE template switching, TCR cDNA was produced, with a universal primer site and UMIs added in the process. TCRdb recomputed calls from the 5' RACE reads with MiXCR, one row per CDR3 protein. The sample has about 220,000 distinct CDR3 sequences, 5.5% to 8.5% seen once; the top ten hold approximately 1%. J was trimmed by 1 base and V by 1 base; bases with no gene match: 5. Germline CDR1 DFQATT, CDR2 SNEGSKA (reference sequence). This CDR3 region has 16 residues. This chain joins TRBV20-1 and TRBJ2-1; 9 positions match TRBD1. The sample here was CD4+ T cells sorted from PBMCs, taken on the day of the yellow fever booster vaccination. The TCR was taken from a young man who received the YFV17D yellow fever vaccine. This CDR3 reads CSARGTGQGSYNEQFF. The DNA of the CDR3 is TGCAGTGCTAGAGGGACGGGACAGGGTTCCTACAATGAGCAGTTCTTC.